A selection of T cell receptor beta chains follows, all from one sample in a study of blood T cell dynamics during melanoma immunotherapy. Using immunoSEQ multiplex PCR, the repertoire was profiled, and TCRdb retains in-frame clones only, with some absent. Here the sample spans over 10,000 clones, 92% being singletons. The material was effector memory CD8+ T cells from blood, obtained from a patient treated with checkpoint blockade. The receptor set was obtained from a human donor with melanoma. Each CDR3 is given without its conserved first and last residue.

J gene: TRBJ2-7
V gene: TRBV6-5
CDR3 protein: ASSQPGRGSEQY

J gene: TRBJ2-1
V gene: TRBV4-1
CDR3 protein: ASSQGPSGSDNEQF

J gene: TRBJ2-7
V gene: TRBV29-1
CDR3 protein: SVEVGNSYEQY

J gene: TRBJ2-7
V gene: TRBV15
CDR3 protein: ATSRDRGSYEQY

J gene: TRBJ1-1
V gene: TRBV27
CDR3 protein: ASSLWENTEAF

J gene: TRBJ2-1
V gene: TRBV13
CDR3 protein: ASSPRDGSYNEQF

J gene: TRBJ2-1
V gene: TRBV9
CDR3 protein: ASSVLSSGEYNEQF

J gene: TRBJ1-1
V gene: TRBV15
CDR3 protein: ATRDLINTEAF

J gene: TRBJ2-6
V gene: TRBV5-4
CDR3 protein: ASSLGPRGQAGANVLT

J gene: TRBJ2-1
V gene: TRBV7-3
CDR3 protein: ASNEQF

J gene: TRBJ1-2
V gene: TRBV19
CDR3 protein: ASTMGQVGYT

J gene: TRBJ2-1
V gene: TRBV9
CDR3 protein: ASSERGDEQF

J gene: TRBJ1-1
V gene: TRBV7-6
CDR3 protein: ASSLGTANTEAF

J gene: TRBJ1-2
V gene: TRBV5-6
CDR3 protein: ASSLLAYAEGDT

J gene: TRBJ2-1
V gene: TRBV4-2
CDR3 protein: ASSSNSEPYNEQF

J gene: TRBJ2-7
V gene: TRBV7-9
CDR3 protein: ASSPTVSTGGAYYEQY

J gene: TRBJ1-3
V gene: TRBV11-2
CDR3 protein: ASSSRDSGNTIY

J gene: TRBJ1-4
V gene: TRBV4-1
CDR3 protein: ASSPITGPESEKLF

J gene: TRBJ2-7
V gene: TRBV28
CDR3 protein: ASRYLGLAGAEQY

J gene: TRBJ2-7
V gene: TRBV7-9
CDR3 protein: ASSSRDSSYEQY

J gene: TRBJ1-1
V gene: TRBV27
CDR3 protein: ASRKTGVGTEAF

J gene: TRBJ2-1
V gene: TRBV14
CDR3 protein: ASSPGLNNEQF

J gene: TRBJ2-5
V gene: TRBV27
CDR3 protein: ASSFLRGRETQY

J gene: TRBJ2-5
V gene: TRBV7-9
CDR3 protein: ASSLRDGWYQETQY

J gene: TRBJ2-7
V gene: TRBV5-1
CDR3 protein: ASRQDEAYEQY

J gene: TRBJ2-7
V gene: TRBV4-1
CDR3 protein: ASSQEERPGDEQY

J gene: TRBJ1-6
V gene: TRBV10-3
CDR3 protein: AIRFTTDSSLH

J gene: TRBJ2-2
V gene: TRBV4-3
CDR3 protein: ASSQEVGPTNTGELF

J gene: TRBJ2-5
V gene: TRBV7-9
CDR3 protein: ASNPKGLAGVWETQY

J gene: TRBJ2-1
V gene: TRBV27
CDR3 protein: ASSFVGNEQF

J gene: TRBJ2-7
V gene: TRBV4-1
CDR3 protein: ASSQDRNEQY

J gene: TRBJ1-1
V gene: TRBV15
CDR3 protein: ATSRDLDRGRPNTEAF

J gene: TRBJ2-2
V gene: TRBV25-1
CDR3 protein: ASSADGSINTGELF

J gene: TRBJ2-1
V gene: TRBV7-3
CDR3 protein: ASSFESLSGLYNEQF

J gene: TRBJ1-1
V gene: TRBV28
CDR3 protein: ASSLKNTEAF

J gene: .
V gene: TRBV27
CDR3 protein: ASSLGIGVEQY

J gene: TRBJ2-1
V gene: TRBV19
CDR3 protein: ASSPAGTSYNEQF

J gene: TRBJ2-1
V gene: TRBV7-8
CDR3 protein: ASSLAHNEQF

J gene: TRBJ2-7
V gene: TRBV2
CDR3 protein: AMRGSSYEQY

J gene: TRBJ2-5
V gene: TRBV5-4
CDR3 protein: ASSSSRDRVETQY

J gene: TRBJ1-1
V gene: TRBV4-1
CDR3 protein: ASSQGDRWGTEAF

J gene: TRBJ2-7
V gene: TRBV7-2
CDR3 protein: ASSSLAGLSYEQY